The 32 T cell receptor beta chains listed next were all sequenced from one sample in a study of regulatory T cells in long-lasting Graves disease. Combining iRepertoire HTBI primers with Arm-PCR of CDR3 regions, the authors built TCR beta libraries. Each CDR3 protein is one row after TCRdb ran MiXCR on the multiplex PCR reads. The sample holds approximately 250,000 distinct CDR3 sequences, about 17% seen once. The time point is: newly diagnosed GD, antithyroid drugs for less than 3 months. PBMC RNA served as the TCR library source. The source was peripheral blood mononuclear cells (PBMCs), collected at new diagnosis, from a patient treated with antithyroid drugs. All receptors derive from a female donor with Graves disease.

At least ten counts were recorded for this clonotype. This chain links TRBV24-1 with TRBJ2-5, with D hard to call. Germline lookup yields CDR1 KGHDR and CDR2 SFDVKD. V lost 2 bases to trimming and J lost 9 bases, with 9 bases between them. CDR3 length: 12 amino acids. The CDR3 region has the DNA TGTGCCACCAGTGATTCCCCCATGGCCCAGTACTTC. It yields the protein CATSDSPMAQYF.

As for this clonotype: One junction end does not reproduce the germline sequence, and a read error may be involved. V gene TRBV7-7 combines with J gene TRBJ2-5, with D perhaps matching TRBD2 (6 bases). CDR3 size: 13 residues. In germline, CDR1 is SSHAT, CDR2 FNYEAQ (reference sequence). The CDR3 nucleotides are TGTGCTAGCAGCTTAGCGGAGGCGGAGACCCAGTACTTC. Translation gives CASSLAEAETQYF.

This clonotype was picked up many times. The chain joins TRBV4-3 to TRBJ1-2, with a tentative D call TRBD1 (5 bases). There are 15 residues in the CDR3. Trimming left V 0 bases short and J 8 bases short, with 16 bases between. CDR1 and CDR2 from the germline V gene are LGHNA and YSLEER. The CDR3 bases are TGCGCCAGCAGCCAAGATTCGGAGGGGTCTTGGGGCTACACCTTC. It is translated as CASSQDSEGSWGYTF.

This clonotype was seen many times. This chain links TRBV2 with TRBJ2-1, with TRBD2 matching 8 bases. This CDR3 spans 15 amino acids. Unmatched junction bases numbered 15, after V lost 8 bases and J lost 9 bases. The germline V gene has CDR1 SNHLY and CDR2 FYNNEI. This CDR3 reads CASSDGRVDTSEQFF. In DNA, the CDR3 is TGTGCCAGCTCGGACGGGAGGGTCGATACGAGTGAGCAGTTCTTC.

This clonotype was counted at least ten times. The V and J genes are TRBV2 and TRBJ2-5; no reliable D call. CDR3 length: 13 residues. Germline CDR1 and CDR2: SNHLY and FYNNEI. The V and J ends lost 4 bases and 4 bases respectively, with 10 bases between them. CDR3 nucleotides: TGTGCCAGCAGTGCTGGTGGCGCAGAGACCCAGTACTTC. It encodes CASSAGGAETQYF.

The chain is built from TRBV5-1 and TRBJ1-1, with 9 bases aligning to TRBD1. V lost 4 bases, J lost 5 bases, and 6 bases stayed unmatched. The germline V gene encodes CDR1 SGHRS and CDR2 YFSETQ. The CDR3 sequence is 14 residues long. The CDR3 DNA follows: TGCGCCAGCAGCCCCGGACAGGGGAAGACTGAAGCTTTCTTT. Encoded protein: CASSPGQGKTEAFF.

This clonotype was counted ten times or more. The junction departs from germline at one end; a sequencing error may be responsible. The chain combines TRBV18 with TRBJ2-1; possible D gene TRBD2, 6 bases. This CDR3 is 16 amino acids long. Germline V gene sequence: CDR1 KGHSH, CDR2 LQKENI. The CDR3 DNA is TGTGCCAGCTCACCACCCGTACTAGCTGTCTACAATGCGCAGTTCTTC. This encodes CASSPPVLAVYNAQFF.

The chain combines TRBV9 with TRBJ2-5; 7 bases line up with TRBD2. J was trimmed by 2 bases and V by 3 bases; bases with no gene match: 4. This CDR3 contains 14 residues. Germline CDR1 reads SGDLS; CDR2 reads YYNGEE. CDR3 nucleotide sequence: TGTGCCAGCAGCGAGGTGGGAGGGCAAGAGACCCAGTACTTC. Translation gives CASSEVGGQETQYF.

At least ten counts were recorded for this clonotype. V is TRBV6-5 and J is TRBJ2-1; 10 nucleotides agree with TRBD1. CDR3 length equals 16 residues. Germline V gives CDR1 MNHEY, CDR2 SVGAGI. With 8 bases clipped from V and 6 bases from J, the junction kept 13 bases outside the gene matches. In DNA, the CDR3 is TGTGCCAGCGGTTGGACCCGGGACAGGGGCCGCAATGAGCAGTTCTTC. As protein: CASGWTRDRGRNEQFF.

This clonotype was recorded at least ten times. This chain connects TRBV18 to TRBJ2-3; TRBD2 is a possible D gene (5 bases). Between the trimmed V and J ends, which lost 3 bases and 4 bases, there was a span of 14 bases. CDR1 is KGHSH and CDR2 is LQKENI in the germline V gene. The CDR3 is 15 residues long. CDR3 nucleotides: TGTGCCAGCTCACCCCCGGTCCGGGAATCAGATACGCAGTATTTT. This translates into CASSPPVRESDTQYF.

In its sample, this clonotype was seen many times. The chain's CDR3 is CASSPLGGVRTDTQYF. The CDR3 DNA is TGTGCCAGCAGCCCTCTGGGAGGGGTGCGCACAGATACGCAGTATTTT. The chain joins TRBV11-2 to TRBJ2-3, with TRBD2 matching over 7 bases. CDR1 is SGHAT, CDR2 FQNNGV, per germline. J gave up 1 base and V 5 bases, and 9 bases lay outside the gene matches. CDR3 length: 16 residues.

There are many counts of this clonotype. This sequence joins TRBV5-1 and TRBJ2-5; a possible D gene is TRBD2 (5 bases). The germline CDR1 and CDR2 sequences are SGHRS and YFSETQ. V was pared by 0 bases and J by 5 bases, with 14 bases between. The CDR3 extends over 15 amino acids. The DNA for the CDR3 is TGCGCCAGCAGCTTGGCCCCCGGGATCGAGGAGACCCAGTACTTC. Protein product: CASSLAPGIEETQYF.

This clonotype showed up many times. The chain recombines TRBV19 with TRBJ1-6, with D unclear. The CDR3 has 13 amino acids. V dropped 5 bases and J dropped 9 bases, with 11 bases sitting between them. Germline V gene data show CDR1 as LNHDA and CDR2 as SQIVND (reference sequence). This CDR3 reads CASSASDTSPLHF. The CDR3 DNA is TGTGCCAGTAGTGCCAGCGACACTTCACCCCTCCACTTT.

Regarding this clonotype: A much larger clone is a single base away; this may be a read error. The CDR3 loop reads CSARDGGGKETRYF. CDR3 coding DNA: TGCAGTGCTAGAGATGGCGGCGGGAAGGAGACCCGGTACTTC. The chain is built from TRBV20-1 and TRBJ2-5; possible D gene TRBD2, 6 bases. Germline V gene lookup returns CDR1 DFQATT and CDR2 SNEGSKA (reference sequence). CDR3 length: 14 amino acids.

The CDR3 sequence: CAWSVGQVGYGYTF. In DNA, the CDR3 is TGTGCCTGGAGTGTGGGGCAGGTTGGGTATGGCTACACCTTC. V usage is TRBV30 and J usage is TRBJ1-2, with D perhaps matching TRBD1 (5 bases). This CDR3 contains 14 residues. CDR1 and CDR2 from the germline V gene are GTSNPN and SVGIG (reference sequence). Trimming shortened V by 0 bases and J by 5 bases, and 13 bases separated the two germline ends.

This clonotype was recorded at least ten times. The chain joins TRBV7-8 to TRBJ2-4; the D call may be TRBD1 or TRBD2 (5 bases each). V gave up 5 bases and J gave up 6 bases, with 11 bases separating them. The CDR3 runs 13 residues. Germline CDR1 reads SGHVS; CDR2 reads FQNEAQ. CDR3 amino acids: CASSPGRVNIQYF. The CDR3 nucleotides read TGTGCCAGCAGCCCAGGGCGGGTAAACATTCAGTACTTC.

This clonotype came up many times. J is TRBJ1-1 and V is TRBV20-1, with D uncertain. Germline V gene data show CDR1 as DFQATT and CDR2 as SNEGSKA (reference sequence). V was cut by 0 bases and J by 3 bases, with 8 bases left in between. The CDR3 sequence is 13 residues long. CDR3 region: CSARDFWDTEAFF. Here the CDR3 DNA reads TGCAGTGCTAGAGATTTTTGGGACACTGAAGCTTTCTTT.

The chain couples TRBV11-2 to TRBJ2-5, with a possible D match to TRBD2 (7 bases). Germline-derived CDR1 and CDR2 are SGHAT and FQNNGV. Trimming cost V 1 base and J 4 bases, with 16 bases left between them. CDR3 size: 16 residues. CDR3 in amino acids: CASSLVSGGDRETQYF. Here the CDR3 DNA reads TGTGCCAGCAGCTTAGTTTCGGGGGGCGATCGAGAGACCCAGTACTTC. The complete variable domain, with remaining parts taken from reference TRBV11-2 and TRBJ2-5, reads EAGVAQSPRYKIIEKRQSVAFWCNPISGHATLYWYQQILGQGPKLLIQFQNNGVVDDSQLPKDRFSAERLKGVDSTLKIQPAKLEDSAVYLCASSLVSGGDRETQYFGPGTRLLVL.

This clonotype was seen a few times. CDR3 DNA sequence: TGCAGTGCTCAAAAGAGTGGACAGGGTAGTGAAGCTTTCTTT. It specifies CSAQKSGQGSEAFF. V usage is TRBV20-1 and J usage is TRBJ1-1, with 8 bases identical to TRBD1. Germline lookup yields CDR1 DFQATT and CDR2 SNEGSKA (reference sequence). The CDR3 length is 14 residues. Losses at the gene ends were 5 bases for V and 7 bases for J; bases not matched to a gene: 12.

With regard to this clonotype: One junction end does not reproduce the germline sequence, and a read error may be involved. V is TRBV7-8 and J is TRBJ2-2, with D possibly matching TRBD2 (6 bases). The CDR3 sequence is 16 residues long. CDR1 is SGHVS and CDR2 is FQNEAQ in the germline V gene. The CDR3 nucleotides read TGTGTCAGCAGCCCGCGGGGTGGATGGAACACCGGGGAGCTGTTTTTT. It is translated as CVSSPRGGWNTGELFF. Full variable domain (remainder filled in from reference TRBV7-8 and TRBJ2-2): GAGVSQSPRYKVAKRGQDVALRCDPISGHVSLFWYQQALGQGPEFLTYFQNEAQLDKSGLPSDRFFAERPEGSVSTLKIQRTQQEDSAVYLCVSSPRGGWNTGELFFGEGSRLTVL.

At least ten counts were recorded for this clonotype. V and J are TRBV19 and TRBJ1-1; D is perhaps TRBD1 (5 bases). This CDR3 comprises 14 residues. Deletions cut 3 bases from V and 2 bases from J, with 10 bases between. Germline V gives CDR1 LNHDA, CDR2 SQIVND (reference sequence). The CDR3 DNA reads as TGTGCCAGTAGTATCGGGGACCGAAACACTGAAGCTTTCTTT. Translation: CASSIGDRNTEAFF.

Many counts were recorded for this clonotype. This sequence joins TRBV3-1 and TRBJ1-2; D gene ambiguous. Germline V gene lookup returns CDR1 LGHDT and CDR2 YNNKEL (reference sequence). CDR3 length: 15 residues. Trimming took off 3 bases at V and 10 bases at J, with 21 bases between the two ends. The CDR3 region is CASSHPQGLEKVYTF. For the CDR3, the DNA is TGTGCCAGCAGCCACCCGCAAGGGCTCGAAAAGGTCTACACCTTC.

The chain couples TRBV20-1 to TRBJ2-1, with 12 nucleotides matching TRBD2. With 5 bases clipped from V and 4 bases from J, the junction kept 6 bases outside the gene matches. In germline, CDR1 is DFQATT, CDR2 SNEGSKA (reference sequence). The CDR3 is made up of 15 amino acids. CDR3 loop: CSALPTSGSYNEQFF. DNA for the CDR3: TGCAGTGCTTTACCGACTAGCGGGAGTTACAATGAGCAGTTCTTC.

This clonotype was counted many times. The CDR3 region has the DNA TGTGCCAGCAGCGCCCCACTAGGAGATGAGCAGTTCTTC. As protein: CASSAPLGDEQFF. V gene TRBV9 combines with J gene TRBJ2-1; D possibly corresponds to TRBD2 (5 bases). This CDR3 spans 13 amino acids. Trimming shortened V by 3 bases and J by 8 bases, and 12 bases separated the two germline ends. The V gene's germline CDR1 is SGDLS and CDR2 YYNGEE.

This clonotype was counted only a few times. Here the CDR3 reads CASSLRVQSYNEQFF. As DNA, the CDR3 is TGTGCCAGCAGCCTCCGGGTACAATCCTACAATGAGCAGTTCTTC. The J gene is TRBJ2-1, the V gene TRBV3-1; D is unclear. Trimming removed 4 bases from V and 1 base from J, with 11 bases in between. The CDR3 loop spans 15 amino acids. CDR1 LGHDT and CDR2 YNNKEL come from the germline V gene (reference sequence).

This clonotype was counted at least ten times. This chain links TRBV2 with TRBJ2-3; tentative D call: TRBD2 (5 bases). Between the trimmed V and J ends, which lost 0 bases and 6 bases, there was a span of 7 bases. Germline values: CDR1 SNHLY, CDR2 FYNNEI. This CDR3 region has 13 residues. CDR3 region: CASSEADWDTQYF. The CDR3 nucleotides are TGTGCCAGCAGTGAAGCGGACTGGGATACGCAGTATTTT.

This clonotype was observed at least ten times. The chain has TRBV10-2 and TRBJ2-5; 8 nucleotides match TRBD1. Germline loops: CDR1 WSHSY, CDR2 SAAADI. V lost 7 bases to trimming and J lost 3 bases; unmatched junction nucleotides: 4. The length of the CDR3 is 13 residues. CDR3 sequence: CASIPGQEETQYF. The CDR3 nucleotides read TGCGCCAGCATCCCGGGACAGGAAGAGACCCAGTACTTC.

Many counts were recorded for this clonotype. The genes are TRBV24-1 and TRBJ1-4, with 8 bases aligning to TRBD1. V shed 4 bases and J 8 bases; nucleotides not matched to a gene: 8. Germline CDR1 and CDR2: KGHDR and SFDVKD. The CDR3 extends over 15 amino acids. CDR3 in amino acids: CATSDPRTGREKLFF. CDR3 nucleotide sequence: TGTGCCACCAGTGACCCTCGGACAGGGCGGGAAAAACTGTTTTTT.

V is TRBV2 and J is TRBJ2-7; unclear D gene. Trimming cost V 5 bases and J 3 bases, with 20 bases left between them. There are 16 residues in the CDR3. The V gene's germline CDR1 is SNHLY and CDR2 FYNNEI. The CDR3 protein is CASSLSTAASRYEQYF. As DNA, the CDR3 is TGTGCCAGCAGTTTGTCCACAGCCGCCTCGCGCTACGAGCAGTACTTC.

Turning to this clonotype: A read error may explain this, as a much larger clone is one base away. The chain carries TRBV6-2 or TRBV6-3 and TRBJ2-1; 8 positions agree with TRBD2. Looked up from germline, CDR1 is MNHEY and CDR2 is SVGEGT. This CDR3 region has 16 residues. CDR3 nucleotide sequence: TGTGCCAGCAGCCCGGAGCGGGAGCGACCCTACAATGGGCAGTTCTTC. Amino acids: CASSPERERPYNGQFF.

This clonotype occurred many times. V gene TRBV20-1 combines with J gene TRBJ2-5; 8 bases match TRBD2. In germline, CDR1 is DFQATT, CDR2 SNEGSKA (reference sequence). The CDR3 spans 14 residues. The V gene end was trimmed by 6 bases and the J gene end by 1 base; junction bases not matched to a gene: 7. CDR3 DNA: TGCAGTGCCGGGAGCGGGAGAGGCCAAGAGACCCAGTACTTC. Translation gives CSAGSGRGQETQYF.

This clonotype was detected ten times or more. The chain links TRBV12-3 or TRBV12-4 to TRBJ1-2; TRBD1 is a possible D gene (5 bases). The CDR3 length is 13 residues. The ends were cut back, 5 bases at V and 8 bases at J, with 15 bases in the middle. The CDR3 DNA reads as TGTGCCAGCAGTGGGACCCAACAAGGAGGCTACACCTTC. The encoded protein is CASSGTQQGGYTF.